This T cell receptor beta chain was identified during a study of beta chain features in type 1 diabetes listed by TCRdb under 2018. For context, the study as a whole: No differences in mean age, gender distribution, total cell number or subset yield were found between patients and healthy donors. A total of 100 million to 110 million sorted cells were examined across all samples, and a strong correlation was observed between cell number per subset and RNA yield. In the study, recently diagnosed type 1 diabetes patients and matched healthy donors were compared on the TCRB repertoires of their sorted circulating CD4+ T cell subsets. Regulatory and stem cell-like memory subsets were obtained from only 8 patients and roughly 8 healthy donors, while naive and central memory subsets were obtained from all 30 or so donors. Points the paper makes about the study in general: The naive, central memory and regulatory TCRB repertoires appeared to resemble one another more closely among patients than among healthy donors. Type 1 diabetes patients showed a moderate but significant shortening of TCRB CDR3 length in all four CD4+ subsets. Because cDNA was sequenced instead of genomic DNA, highly expressing activated cells could be over-represented, though the groups showed no difference in activation or CD3 levels. HLA sub-analyses involved small numbers of individuals, so any influence of HLA type on TCRB rearrangement remained unresolved. Patients with type 1 diabetes made fewer insertions and deleted more nucleotides at VDJ recombination sites, implying thymic rearrangement abnormalities. Shorter templates might be favored by PCR, yet because patient and control samples were amplified and corrected together, any such skew would affect both groups equally.

This clone has just a few counts. This receptor's antigen is unknown. Base qualities are not at hand, and no much larger clone is one base apart. Each donor gave one peripheral blood draw, averaging roughly 100 mL, which was collected into heparinised tubes. A BD FACSAria II and a panel including CD45RO, CCR7, CD25, CD127, CD95 and CD27 were used to sort naive, central memory, regulatory and stem cell-like memory CD4+ T cells. Purity was above 98% for every sorted population. PBMCs were isolated right away by Lymphoprep density gradient centrifugation and were stained directly, without culture. So that batch effects would be minimized, each experiment stained and sorted samples in pairs, pairing one healthy donor with one patient. Sequences MNHNS (CDR1) and SASEGT (CDR2) are obtained from the germline V gene. There are 13 amino acids in the CDR3, from cysteine to phenylalanine inclusive. Of the read, only the CDR3 DNA is kept; its 39 bases are in frame from base 1. The trim is 7 bases for V and 0 bases for J, with a gap of 9 bases between the germline ends.

All of the isolated RNA was reverse transcribed with the High Capacity cDNA Reverse Transcription Kit, so expressed TCRB transcripts were sequenced. Naive, central memory and regulatory T cell samples underwent deep immunoSEQ sequencing, averaging around 4 million total reads per sample. Sorted cells were lysed in RLT buffer and RNA was extracted with DNase-treated RNeasy Micro or Mini kits, depending on cell number. To prevent cross-contamination, every cell subset was processed on its own, while patient and healthy donor samples were processed together. TCRB sequences were amplified from cDNA with the immunoSEQ multiplex PCR, producing 87-bp fragments spanning the CDR3 region. Sequencing of the amplicons was performed on the Illumina HiSeq platform. The study's processing was this. Synthetic template baselines were used to correct PCR bias computationally, reads within Hamming distance 2 were collapsed, and singletons that could not be merged were discarded. By aligning reads against IMGT, V, D and J genes, CDR3 length, and insertions or deletions at six rearrangement sites were assigned. Clonotype counts were normalized to sorted cell number within each subset before computing true diversity and Gini coefficients with the tcR R package. The overlap coefficient, calculated on TCRB nucleotide sequences, was used to measure repertoire sharing. As a proxy for the pre-selection repertoire, out-of-frame TCRB sequences from naive cells were analyzed. TCRdb stores this immuneACCESS table with in-frame sequences only. Part of the clones is absent; in the studies checked, under half of the shortfall reflects unresolved V genes, and no reason is known for the rest. The V and J calls and clone size were taken over from that table, and D and trimming were inferred from the DNA. In all, the sample holds about 360,000 clones, and around 13% of those were seen once. Around 0.015% of the sample rests with the top ten.

The sequenced material came from naive CD4+ T cells from blood. The cell subset or site label for this specimen denotes: true naive CD4+ T cells. Recombination connected TRBV6-1 to TRBJ1-1; no D gene is confidently identified. This receptor was taken from a man aged 18-30 years in good health. The nucleotides are TGTGCCAGCACCTCCCTATTGAACACTGAAGCTTTCTTT. This sequence encodes CASTSLLNTEAFF.